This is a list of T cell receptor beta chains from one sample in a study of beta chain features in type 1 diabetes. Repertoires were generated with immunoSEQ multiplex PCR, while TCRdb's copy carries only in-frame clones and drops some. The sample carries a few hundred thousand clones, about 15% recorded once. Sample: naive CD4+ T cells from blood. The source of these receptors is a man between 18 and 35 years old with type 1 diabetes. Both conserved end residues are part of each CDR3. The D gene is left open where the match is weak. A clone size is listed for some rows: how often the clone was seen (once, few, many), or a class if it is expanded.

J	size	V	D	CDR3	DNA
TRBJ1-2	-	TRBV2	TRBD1	CASSEQGGGYTF	TGTGCCAGCAGTGAACAGGGGGGTGGCTACACCTTC
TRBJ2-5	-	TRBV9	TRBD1	CASSVEGGRGFKETQYF	TGTGCCAGCAGCGTAGAAGGGGGCAGGGGATTTAAAGAGACCCAGTACTTC
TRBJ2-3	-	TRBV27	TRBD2	CASSSPSGSTDTQYF	TGTGCCAGCAGTTCTCCTAGCGGGAGCACAGATACGCAGTATTTT
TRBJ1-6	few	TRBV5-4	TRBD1	CASSWTGGSSPLHF	TGTGCCAGCAGCTGGACAGGGGGCTCTTCACCCCTCCACTTT
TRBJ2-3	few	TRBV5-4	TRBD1	CASSRGQHTDTQYF	TGTGCCAGCAGCCGGGGACAGCACACAGATACGCAGTATTTT
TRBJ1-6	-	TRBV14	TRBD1	CASSQDLDRPSLHF	TGTGCCAGCAGCCAAGATCTGGACAGGCCATCTCTCCACTTT
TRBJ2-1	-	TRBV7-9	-	CASSSVSYNEQFF	TGTGCCAGCAGTTCCGTCTCCTACAATGAGCAGTTCTTC
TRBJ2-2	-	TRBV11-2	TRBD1	CASSSPGTGGLRGELFF	TGTGCCAGCAGCTCTCCCGGGACAGGGGGCCTGAGGGGGGAGCTGTTTTTT
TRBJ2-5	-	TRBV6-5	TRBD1	CASRSGQDGQYF	TGTGCCAGCAGGTCGGGACAGGACGGCCAGTACTTC
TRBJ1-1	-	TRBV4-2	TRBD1	CASSLGGQLNTEAFF	TGTGCCAGCAGCCTAGGGGGCCAGCTGAACACTGAAGCTTTCTTT
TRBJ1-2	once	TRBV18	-	CASSPLSPWPYGYTF	TGTGCCAGCTCACCACTTAGCCCTTGGCCCTATGGCTACACCTTC
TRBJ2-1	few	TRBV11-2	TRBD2	CASSSTSGIQYNEQFF	TGTGCCAGCAGCTCCACTAGCGGGATCCAATACAATGAGCAGTTCTTC
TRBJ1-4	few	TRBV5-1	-	CASSGDSRTNEKLFF	TGCGCCAGCAGCGGAGACAGCCGTACTAATGAAAAACTGTTTTTT
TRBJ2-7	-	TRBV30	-	CAWTLMQGLEQYF	TGTGCCTGGACCCTTATGCAGGGTCTCGAGCAGTACTTC
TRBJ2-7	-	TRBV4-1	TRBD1	CASSHSPDRGQYEQYF	TGCGCCAGCAGCCACTCTCCGGACAGGGGGCAATACGAGCAGTACTTC
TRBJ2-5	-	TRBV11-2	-	CASSLRVTGIGQTQYF	TGTGCCAGCAGCTTGAGGGTTACAGGGATCGGGCAGACCCAGTACTTC
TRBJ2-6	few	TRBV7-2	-	CASSPNSGANVLTF	TGTGCCAGCAGCCCCAACTCTGGGGCCAACGTCCTGACTTTC
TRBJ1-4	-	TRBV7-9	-	CASSPRSRTGEKLFF	TGTGCCAGCAGCCCGAGGTCCCGAACGGGAGAAAAACTGTTTTTT
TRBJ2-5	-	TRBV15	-	CATSRGAEPRKETQYF	TGTGCCACCAGCAGGGGAGCGGAGCCAAGGAAAGAGACCCAGTACTTC
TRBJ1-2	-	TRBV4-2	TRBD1	CASSPQGAAGYTF	TGTGCCAGCAGTCCCCAGGGGGCGGCGGGCTACACCTTC
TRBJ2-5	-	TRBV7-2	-	CASSSSGLTQYF	TGTGCCAGCAGCTCATCAGGGTTGACCCAGTACTTC
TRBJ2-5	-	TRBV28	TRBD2	CASSRALGRGETQYF	TGTGCCAGCAGTCGAGCCCTAGGGCGGGGGGAGACCCAGTACTTC
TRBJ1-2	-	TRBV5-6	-	CASSSGLQAGYTF	TGTGCCAGCAGCTCCGGGTTACAAGCTGGCTACACCTTC
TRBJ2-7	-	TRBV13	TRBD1	CASTPRTGSYEQYF	TGTGCCAGCACCCCTAGGACAGGCTCCTACGAGCAGTACTTC
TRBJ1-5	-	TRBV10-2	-	CASSATGQNHQPQHF	TGCGCCAGCAGCGCCACTGGACAGAATCATCAGCCCCAGCATTTT
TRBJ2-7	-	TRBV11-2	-	CASSRIDSYEQYF	TGTGCCAGCAGCCGAATCGACAGCTACGAGCAGTACTTC
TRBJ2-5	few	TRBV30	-	CAWSPTQETQYF	TGTGCCTGGAGTCCAACACAAGAGACCCAGTACTTC
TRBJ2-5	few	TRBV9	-	CASSVTGAQETQYF	TGTGCCAGCAGCGTTACTGGGGCCCAAGAGACCCAGTACTTC
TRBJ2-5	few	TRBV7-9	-	CASSLMVAWETQYF	TGTGCCAGCAGCTTAATGGTAGCCTGGGAGACCCAGTACTTC
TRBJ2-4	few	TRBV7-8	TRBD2	CASSLVPGTSGRAVKNIQYF	TGTGCCAGCAGCTTAGTTCCCGGGACTAGCGGGAGGGCGGTCAAAAACATTCAGTACTTC
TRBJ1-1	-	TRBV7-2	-	CASSTTWVAEAFF	TGTGCCAGCAGCACGACTTGGGTCGCTGAAGCTTTCTTT
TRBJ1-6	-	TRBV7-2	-	CASRYRQTNSPLHF	TGTGCCAGCAGGTACCGACAGACCAATTCACCCCTCCACTTT
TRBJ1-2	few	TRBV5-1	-	CASSPEPGNYGYTF	TGCGCCAGCAGCCCGGAGCCAGGGAACTATGGCTACACCTTC
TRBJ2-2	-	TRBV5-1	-	CASGYRVPGELFF	TGCGCCAGCGGATACAGGGTCCCCGGGGAGCTGTTTTTT
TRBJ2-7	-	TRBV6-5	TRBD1	CASSRPGQGKYEQYF	TGTGCCAGCAGCCGACCGGGACAGGGGAAGTACGAGCAGTACTTC
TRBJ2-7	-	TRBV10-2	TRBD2	CASSVRGTTGEQYF	TGCGCCAGCAGTGTAAGAGGGACTACTGGCGAGCAGTACTTC
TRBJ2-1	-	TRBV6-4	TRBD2	CASSELAGGEQFF	TGTGCCAGCAGTGAGTTAGCGGGTGGTGAGCAGTTCTTC
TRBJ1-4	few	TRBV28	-	CASTNPAGFGEKLFF	TGTGCCAGCACCAATCCCGCGGGGTTTGGTGAAAAACTGTTTTTT
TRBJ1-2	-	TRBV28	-	CASGSVYGYTF	TGTGCCAGCGGCTCTGTCTATGGCTACACCTTC
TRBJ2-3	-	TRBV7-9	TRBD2	CASSIGGLGGTDTQYF	TGTGCCAGCAGCATCGGGGGACTAGGTGGCACAGATACGCAGTATTTT
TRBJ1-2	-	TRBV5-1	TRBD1	CASSPRTGEIYGYTF	TGCGCCAGCAGCCCGCGGACAGGGGAGATCTATGGCTACACCTTC
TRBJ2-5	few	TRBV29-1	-	CSVEDRYGETQYF	TGCAGCGTTGAAGATCGCTACGGGGAGACCCAGTACTTC
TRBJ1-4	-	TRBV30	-	CAWSVRGFGEKLFF	TGTGCCTGGAGTGTAAGGGGGTTTGGGGAAAAACTGTTTTTT
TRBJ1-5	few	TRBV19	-	CASSTGRAAHNQPQHF	TGTGCCAGTAGTACGGGTCGTGCAGCCCACAATCAGCCCCAGCATTTT
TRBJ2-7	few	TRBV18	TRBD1	CASSPPSGQGAEQYF	TGTGCCAGCTCACCACCTTCCGGACAGGGGGCCGAGCAGTACTTC
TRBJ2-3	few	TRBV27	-	CASSLTIFSTQYF	TGTGCCAGCAGTTTAACGATTTTCAGTACGCAGTATTTT
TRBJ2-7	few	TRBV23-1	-	CASSTRDYEQYF	TGCGCCAGCAGTACTCGAGACTACGAGCAGTACTTC
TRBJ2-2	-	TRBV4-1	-	CASSQQIISGELFF	TGCGCCAGCAGCCAGCAAATAATTAGCGGGGAGCTGTTTTTT
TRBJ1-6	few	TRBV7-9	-	CASSLASRVPGSPLHF	TGTGCCAGCAGCTTAGCGTCACGGGTACCAGGGTCACCCCTCCACTTT
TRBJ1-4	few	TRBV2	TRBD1	CASSTSGGTNEKLFF	TGTGCCAGCAGTACCTCAGGGGGGACTAATGAAAAACTGTTTTTT
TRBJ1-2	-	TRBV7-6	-	CASSLLGGLDYGYTF	TGTGCCAGCAGCTTATTGGGGGGGCTGGACTATGGCTACACCTTC
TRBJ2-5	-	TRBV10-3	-	CAISESSSIRGETQYF	TGTGCCATCAGTGAGTCCTCTAGCATTCGTGGAGAGACCCAGTACTTC
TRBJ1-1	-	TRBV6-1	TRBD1	CASSGDRDTEAFF	TGTGCCAGCAGTGGGGACAGGGACACTGAAGCTTTCTTT
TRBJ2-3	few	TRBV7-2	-	CASSYADSVLSSTDTQYF	TGTGCCAGCAGCTACGCCGACTCGGTGCTGTCTAGCACAGATACGCAGTATTTT
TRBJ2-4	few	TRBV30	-	CAWSRNIGADIQYF	TGTGCCTGGAGTAGAAACATCGGCGCGGACATTCAGTACTTC